This TCR beta chain originates from a study of early T cells in non-severe SARS-CoV-2 infection. Study details: Sequencing was performed on bulk RNA from unsorted whole blood, leaving chains unpaired.

The CDR3 contains 15 residues. Trimming cost V 4 bases and J 2 bases, with 15 bases left between them. Germline-derived CDR1 and CDR2 are LGHNA and YSLEER. Attachment of unique molecular identifiers was made to individual cDNA molecules. TCRdb reprocessed the 5' RACE reads via MiXCR and lists one record per CDR3 protein. The sample shows about 58,000 distinct CDR3 sequences, about 12% of them seen only once. This clonotype showed up many times. The source material was whole blood. This chain uses TRBV4-3 with TRBJ2-7; possibly TRBD1 for D (5 bases). The sequence came from an adult who was a healthcare worker with PCR-confirmed SARS-CoV-2 infection or an uninfected control (not recorded which). The CDR3 DNA reads as TGCGCCAGCAGCCCTCATTACCAAGGGGCCTACGAGCAGTACTTC. This sequence encodes CASSPHYQGAYEQYF.